This entry lists 10 T cell receptor beta chains sequenced from one sample in a study of CD8+ T cells in alopecia areata. RNA extraction was followed by reverse transcription into cDNA, which acted as the sequencing template. Repertoires were generated with immunoSEQ multiplex PCR, while TCRdb's copy carries only in-frame clones and drops some. This table has more than 200,000 clones, around 67% appearing once. This specimen was CD4+ T cells sorted from blood, taken at week 0. The receptors were sampled from a human donor with alopecia areata.

The V call is TRBV29-1, the J call TRBJ2-5; D is unclear. CDR1 is SQVTM, CDR2 ANQGSEA, per germline. V dropped 3 bases and J dropped 2 bases, with 10 bases sitting between them. The CDR3 totals 13 residues. The CDR3 protein is CSVDAGRQETQYF. CDR3 DNA: TGCAGCGTTGACGCAGGAAGGCAAGAGACCCAGTACTTC.

This chain joins TRBV7-9 and TRBJ2-4, with D possibly matching TRBD2 (6 bases). In germline, CDR1 is SEHNR, CDR2 FQNEAQ (reference sequence). CDR3 length equals 16 residues. The ends were cut back, 0 bases at V and 8 bases at J, with 17 bases in the middle. The CDR3 is CASSLAAGRQRDIQYF. The DNA of the CDR3 is TGTGCCAGCAGCTTAGCGGCGGGGCGACAGAGGGACATTCAGTACTTC.

The chain couples TRBV30 to TRBJ2-1, with 10 bases lining up with TRBD2. Germline CDR1 is GTSNPN and CDR2 is SVGIG (reference sequence). The length of the CDR3 is 12 residues. V gave up 8 bases and J gave up 6 bases; unmatched junction bases: 4. The CDR3 DNA reads as TGTGCCGGGACTAGCGTTCTCAATGAGCAGTTCTTC. Its protein is CAGTSVLNEQFF.

This sequence joins TRBV7-3 and TRBJ2-3; maybe TRBD2 (5 bases). The CDR3 covers 15 residues. Germline CDR1 is SGHTA and CDR2 is FQGTGA. Between the trimmed V and J ends, which lost 2 bases and 0 bases, there was a span of 9 bases. The CDR3 reads CASSLRAGSTDTQYF. The DNA of the CDR3 is TGTGCCAGCAGCTTACGGGCGGGTAGCACAGATACGCAGTATTTT.

The DNA for the CDR3 is TGTGCCTGGTGGCGGGGCGACTATGGCTACACCTTC. The encoded protein is CAWWRGDYGYTF. V is TRBV30 and J is TRBJ1-2; D is possibly TRBD1 (5 bases). This CDR3 has 12 amino acids. Germline V gene lookup returns CDR1 GTSNPN and CDR2 SVGIG (reference sequence). V shed 5 bases and J shed 3 bases, with 10 bases lying between them.

This clone was picked up a small number of times. V is TRBV21-1 and J is TRBJ1-6. TRBV21-1 constitutes a pseudogene. This CDR3 spans 15 amino acids. The CDR3 nucleotides are TGTGCCAGCAGGGCCCGAAGGCTATGGAATTCACCCCTCCACTTT. This sequence encodes CASRARRLWNSPLHF.

The CDR3 nucleotides read TGTGCCAGCAGTTACTCAGGAGATCTACAGCAGTTCTTC. It translates to CASSYSGDLQQFF. The V gene is TRBV6-5, the J gene TRBJ2-1, with D unresolved. The CDR3 loop spans 13 amino acids. Trimming pared 0 bases from V and 11 bases from J, leaving 11 bases between. Germline V gives CDR1 MNHEY, CDR2 SVGAGI.

V is TRBV5-1 and J is TRBJ2-7; 11 nucleotides match TRBD1. The J segment lost 3 bases and the V segment lost 4 bases, leaving 6 bases of the junction unmatched. CDR3 length: 15 amino acids. Germline V gene sequence: CDR1 SGHRS, CDR2 YFSETQ. The CDR3: CASSVMGQGDYEQYF. DNA of the CDR3: TGCGCCAGCAGCGTGATGGGACAGGGGGACTACGAGCAGTACTTC.

This clone was recorded a few times. The rearrangement links TRBV19 to TRBJ2-1; 11 bases agree with TRBD2. V shed 3 bases, J shed 5 bases, and the junction held 3 bases outside the gene matches. The CDR3 length is 15 residues. CDR1 is LNHDA, CDR2 SQIVND, per germline (reference sequence). CDR3 DNA sequence: TGTGCCAGTAGTATCCCGACTAGCGGGGACAATGAGCAGTTCTTC. Its protein product is CASSIPTSGDNEQFF.

The CDR3 here is CASSSYGYGYTF. In DNA, the CDR3 is TGTGCCAGTAGTTCGTATGGCTATGGCTACACCTTC. The chain uses TRBV19 and TRBJ1-2; D gene unclear. V was shortened by 5 bases and J by 4 bases, with 8 bases between the two germline ends. CDR3 length: 12 amino acids. CDR1 and CDR2 (germline): LNHDA, SQIVND (reference sequence).